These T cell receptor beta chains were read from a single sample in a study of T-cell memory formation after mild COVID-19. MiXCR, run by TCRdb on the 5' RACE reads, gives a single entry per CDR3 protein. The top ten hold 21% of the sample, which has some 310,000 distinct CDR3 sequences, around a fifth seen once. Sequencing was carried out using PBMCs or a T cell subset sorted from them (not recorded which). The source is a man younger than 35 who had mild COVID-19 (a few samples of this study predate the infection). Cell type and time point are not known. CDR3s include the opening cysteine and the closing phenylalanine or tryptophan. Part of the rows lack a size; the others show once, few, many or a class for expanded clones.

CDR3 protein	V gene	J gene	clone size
CASSQWKAKNIQYF	TRBV4-1	TRBJ2-4	few
CASSSAGGKNTQYF	TRBV28	TRBJ2-3	.
CASSYSTLRRSPLHF	TRBV6-2/TRBV6-3	TRBJ1-6	.
CASSLLAGGTGELFF	TRBV11-2	TRBJ2-2	few
CSVLWDTEAFF	TRBV29-1	TRBJ1-1	once
CASNSGQGFGYTF	TRBV5-1	TRBJ1-2	.
CASSLGGGYTEAFF	TRBV7-3	TRBJ1-1	many
CSASSRGIHEQYF	TRBV20-1	TRBJ2-7	few
CSARDGGRGLTEAFF	TRBV20-1	TRBJ1-1	few
CAIREKTGRQYF	TRBV10-3	TRBJ2-7	few
CASSITGAGNEQFF	TRBV7-9	TRBJ2-1	many
CASSQVIYEQYF	TRBV3-1	TRBJ2-7	.
CASSVEPRSGYTF	TRBV9	TRBJ1-2	.
CASSPVWTATDTQYF	TRBV18	TRBJ2-3	.
CASSLGYSGVADTQYF	TRBV5-8	TRBJ2-3	.
CASSYWRGVISYEQYF	TRBV6-2/TRBV6-3	TRBJ2-7	.
CASSLDSGTGSYEQYF	TRBV27	TRBJ2-7	few
CASSLGRAFRTGGNGYTF	TRBV28	TRBJ1-2	many
CASSPPSSGGADTQYF	TRBV5-1	TRBJ2-3	.
CASSDYRLRTDTQYF	TRBV10-2	TRBJ2-3	.
CSVAGGYNEQFF	TRBV20-1	TRBJ2-1	few
CSVVTGDNEQYF	TRBV29-1	TRBJ2-7	.
CASSFAGGNEQFF	TRBV7-3	TRBJ2-1	.
CASSPIAGANTGELFF	TRBV18	TRBJ2-2	.
CSAKVGTGETDTQYF	TRBV20-1	TRBJ2-3	.
CASSQEWGQGDYGYTF	TRBV4-3	TRBJ1-2	.
CASIPAASGRDTQYF	TRBV7-9	TRBJ2-3	many
CASSKNSLGETQYF	TRBV7-6	TRBJ2-5	few
CASSIQGPAQETQYF	TRBV5-1	TRBJ2-5	few
CASSQEYFNPRGDTQYF	TRBV4-1	TRBJ2-3	.
CASSLIGEGTGELFF	TRBV7-6	TRBJ2-2	once
CASRPLAGVTGELFF	TRBV6-5	TRBJ2-2	few
CASSQSAGLAGSDTQYF	TRBV4-3	TRBJ2-3	.
CASSFGQGGNSPLHF	TRBV7-9	TRBJ1-6	.
CASSQENSPLHF	TRBV4-1	TRBJ1-6	few
CASREQTGKYQETQYF	TRBV5-1	TRBJ2-5	.
CASSLGQGAGSNYGYTF	TRBV7-2	TRBJ1-2	.
CASRPGTGGPVDTQYF	TRBV12-3/TRBV12-4	TRBJ2-3	few
CASTLTPQGSQETQYF	TRBV6-6	TRBJ2-5	many
CASSTRGSGANVLTF	TRBV5-1	TRBJ2-6	few
CASFTLRTNIQYF	TRBV12-3/TRBV12-4	TRBJ2-4	.
CASYSGTGGGYTF	TRBV9	TRBJ1-2	.